A selection of T cell receptor beta chains follows, all from one sample in a study of regulatory T cells in long-lasting Graves disease. TCRdb ran MiXCR on the multiplex PCR reads and lists one entry per CDR3 protein. The sample has about 470,000 distinct CDR3 sequences, around 20% seen once. Material: peripheral blood mononuclear cells (PBMCs), obtained when the disease was refractory, from a patient treated with antithyroid drugs. Receptor source: a female donor with Graves disease. The CDR3 runs from the conserved cysteine through the conserved F or W. Each record gives: V gene, clone size, J gene, D gene, CDR3 DNA, CDR3 protein. D genes are given only for firm matches. The size of a clone is reported for some rows only, either as once, few or many, or as a class for expanded clones.

V: TRBV24-1
size: NA
J: TRBJ2-7
D: NA
DNA: TGTGCCACCAGTGATTTTACGGGACAACCTTTGTACTTC
CDR3: CATSDFTGQPLYF

V: TRBV6-1
size: few
J: TRBJ2-2
D: NA
DNA: TGTGCCAGCAGGGGAGAGGGGTTGGTGGCCGGGGAGCTGTTTTTT
CDR3: CASRGEGLVAGELFF

V: TRBV12-3/TRBV12-4
size: many
J: TRBJ1-2
D: TRBD1
DNA: TGTGCCAGCAGTGGTTCGACAGGGTTGAACTATGGCTACACCTTC
CDR3: CASSGSTGLNYGYTF

V: TRBV2
size: NA
J: TRBJ2-7
D: TRBD2
DNA: TGTGCCAGCAGTGAAAGGACTAGCGGGAGCTACGAGCAGTACTTC
CDR3: CASSERTSGSYEQYF

V: TRBV6-1
size: many
J: TRBJ2-5
D: TRBD1
DNA: TGTGCCAGCGGAAGACAGGGGGTGGAGACCCAGTACTTC
CDR3: CASGRQGVETQYF

V: TRBV6-1
size: NA
J: TRBJ1-6
D: TRBD1
DNA: TGTGCCAGCAGTCCCCGACAGGGAGGCGCTAATAATTCACCCCTCCACTTT
CDR3: CASSPRQGGANNSPLHF

V: TRBV7-2
size: NA
J: TRBJ2-7
D: TRBD2
DNA: TGTGCCAGCAGCTTAACAGCTAGCGGGAGCTACGAGCAGTACTTC
CDR3: CASSLTASGSYEQYF

V: TRBV28
size: NA
J: TRBJ2-7
D: NA
DNA: TGTGCCAGCAGTTCGGACCCCCTGAGGGAGCAGTACTTC
CDR3: CASSSDPLREQYF

V: TRBV28
size: NA
J: TRBJ2-7
D: NA
DNA: TGTGCCAGCAAAATCGTGGATTCCGACGAGCAGTACTTC
CDR3: CASKIVDSDEQYF

V: TRBV28
size: many
J: TRBJ1-6
D: NA
DNA: TGTGCCAGCAGTTCCCCAAACGGGCTCGGGTCACCCCTCCACTTT
CDR3: CASSSPNGLGSPLHF

V: TRBV29-1
size: NA
J: TRBJ1-4
D: NA
DNA: TGCAGCGTTGAACCTTACCGGGGTGAAAAACTGTTTTTT
CDR3: CSVEPYRGEKLFF

V: TRBV11-3
size: many
J: TRBJ2-2
D: NA
DNA: TGTGCCAGCAGCGCAGGGACGGGGAACACCGGGGAGCTGTTTTTT
CDR3: CASSAGTGNTGELFF

V: TRBV29-1
size: few
J: TRBJ2-4
D: TRBD1
DNA: TGCAGCATCTCACGGACAGGGGGGAACATTCAGTACTTC
CDR3: CSISRTGGNIQYF

V: TRBV28
size: NA
J: TRBJ1-5
D: TRBD1
DNA: TGTGCCAGCAGAGACCAGGGGGCCAGTCAGCCCCAGCATTTT
CDR3: CASRDQGASQPQHF

V: TRBV3-1
size: few
J: TRBJ1-6
D: NA
DNA: TGTGCCAGCAGGAACAGGGTGGGATATAATTCACCCCTCCACTTT
CDR3: CASRNRVGYNSPLHF

V: TRBV2
size: many
J: TRBJ2-7
D: NA
DNA: TGTGCCAGCAGTGAAGCGCGAATTCAATGGGGCGGCCAGTACGAGCAGTACTTC
CDR3: CASSEARIQWGGQYEQYF

V: TRBV27
size: many
J: TRBJ1-4
D: TRBD1
DNA: TGTGCCAGCAGTTTATCGCCCGTACAGGGGCCAAATGAAAAACTGTTTTTT
CDR3: CASSLSPVQGPNEKLFF

V: TRBV30
size: NA
J: TRBJ2-7
D: TRBD2
DNA: TGTGCCTGGAGTCCTAGCGGGTACGAGCAGTACTTC
CDR3: CAWSPSGYEQYF

V: TRBV20-1
size: NA
J: TRBJ2-7
D: NA
DNA: TGCAGTGCTGTAGGACAGGGTTCGGGACTAAGTTCTAACGAGCAGTACTTC
CDR3: CSAVGQGSGLSSNEQYF

V: TRBV7-8
size: many
J: TRBJ2-5
D: NA
DNA: TGTGCCAGCAGCTTAGAACCGCCTCTCCAAGAGACCCAGTACTTC
CDR3: CASSLEPPLQETQYF

V: TRBV7-2
size: few
J: TRBJ1-2
D: NA
DNA: TGTGCCAGCAAGCTGGGGGTGGAGGGCGGCTGCACCTTC
CDR3: CASKLGVEGGCTF

V: TRBV7-9
size: many
J: TRBJ1-1
D: TRBD1
DNA: TGTGCCAGCAGCCCTGGGGACAGGGTCCACACTGAAGCTTTCTTT
CDR3: CASSPGDRVHTEAFF

V: TRBV18
size: few
J: TRBJ2-2
D: NA
DNA: TGTGCCAGCTCACCTATAGCCGGGGAGCTGTTTTTT
CDR3: CASSPIAGELFF

V: TRBV4-1
size: few
J: TRBJ1-1
D: TRBD1
DNA: TGCGCCAGCAGCCAAGGACCGGGACAGAGAGGGACTGAAGCTTTCTTT
CDR3: CASSQGPGQRGTEAFF

V: TRBV25-1
size: few
J: TRBJ1-1
D: NA
DNA: TGTGCCAGCAAAACCGGGCCCCCTACCACTGAAGCTTTCTTT
CDR3: CASKTGPPTTEAFF

V: TRBV27
size: many
J: TRBJ1-5
D: NA
DNA: TGTGCCAGCAGTTTGCACAGGAGTGGGGGTAGGGGCTCCCAGCATTTT
CDR3: CASSLHRSGGRGSQHF

V: TRBV5-5
size: NA
J: TRBJ1-1
D: TRBD1
DNA: TGTGCCAGCAGCCCCGGGACAGGGGGGTACTGGGCTTTCTTT
CDR3: CASSPGTGGYWAFF

V: TRBV2
size: many
J: TRBJ2-2
D: NA
DNA: TGTGCCAGCAGCCCGGGACGGTTAAACACCGGGGAGCTGTTTTTT
CDR3: CASSPGRLNTGELFF

V: TRBV28
size: many
J: TRBJ2-1
D: TRBD2
DNA: TGTGCCAGCAGCTACTCTAGCGGGAGGGCCATCGATGAGCAGTTCTTC
CDR3: CASSYSSGRAIDEQFF